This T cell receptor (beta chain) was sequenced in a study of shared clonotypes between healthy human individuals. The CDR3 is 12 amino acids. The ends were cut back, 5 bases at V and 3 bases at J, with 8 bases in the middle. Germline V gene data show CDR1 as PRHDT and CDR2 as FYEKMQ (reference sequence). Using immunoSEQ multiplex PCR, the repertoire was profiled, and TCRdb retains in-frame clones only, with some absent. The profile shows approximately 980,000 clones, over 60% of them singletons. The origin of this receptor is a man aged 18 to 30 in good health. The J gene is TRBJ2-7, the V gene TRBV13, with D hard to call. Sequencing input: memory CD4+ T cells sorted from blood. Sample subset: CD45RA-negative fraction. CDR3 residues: CASSLMYYEQYF. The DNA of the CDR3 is TGTGCCAGCAGCCTGATGTACTACGAGCAGTACTTC.